Each of the 14 T cell receptor beta chains below was sequenced from the same sample in a study of blood T cell repertoires in COVID-19 (dated by TCRdb to the early 2020s). The library was generated by the immunoSEQ multiplex PCR assay. TCRdb re-hosts the immuneACCESS table, in-frame sequences only. Its copies lack some clones; in the studies checked, an unresolved V gene accounts for under half of them, and the cause for the rest is not known. The sample table shows 95,000 to 150,000 clones, and about two thirds are seen once. The ten largest clonotypes hold 0.86% of the sample. The sequencing input was peripheral blood. The receptors derive from a human donor with acute or convalescent COVID-19. The donor label of this sample is uncertain.

This clone was counted between two and nine times. The chain has TRBV19 and TRBJ1-1; TRBD1 is a possible D gene (6 bases). Germline values: CDR1 LNHDA, CDR2 SQIVND (reference sequence). Between the trimmed V and J ends, which lost 4 bases and 6 bases, there was a span of 15 bases. CDR3 length equals 14 residues. CDR3 sequence: CASSTTGFQSEAFF. CDR3 coding DNA: TGTGCCAGTAGTACAACAGGGTTTCAGTCTGAAGCTTTCTTT.

This clone was seen only a few times. The rearrangement uses TRBV6-5 and TRBJ1-2, with 8 bases fitting TRBD1. Germline trimming cut 7 bases from V and 4 bases from J; bases unmatched to any gene: 8. The CDR3 is 14 residues long. Germline loops: CDR1 MNHEY, CDR2 SVGAGI. CDR3 loop: CASTGQGGAYGYTF. For the CDR3, the DNA is TGTGCCAGCACCGGACAGGGAGGGGCCTATGGCTACACCTTC.

The J gene is TRBJ2-5, the V gene TRBV19; TRBD2 agrees at 11 bases. The trim removed 7 bases at V and 1 base at J, leaving 8 bases unmatched. The CDR3 loop spans 16 amino acids. Germline lookup yields CDR1 LNHDA and CDR2 SQIVND (reference sequence). The CDR3 DNA follows: TGTGCCAGTAAGAGTAGCGGGGGGGCTTCCCAAGAGACCCAGTACTTC. Its translation is CASKSSGGASQETQYF.

V usage is TRBV27 and J usage is TRBJ1-1, with D hard to call. Between the trimmed V and J ends, which lost 0 bases and 5 bases, there was a span of 7 bases. The CDR3 contains 13 residues. The germline V gene encodes CDR1 MNHEY and CDR2 SMNVEV (reference sequence). As DNA, the CDR3 is TGTGCCAGCAGTTTATCGTATAGAACTGAAGCTTTCTTT. Translation: CASSLSYRTEAFF.

The chain joins TRBV27 to TRBJ1-2; 7 bases align to TRBD1. CDR1 is MNHEY, CDR2 SMNVEV, per germline (reference sequence). Trimming cost V 9 bases and J 5 bases; bases outside gene matches: 12. The CDR3 covers 14 residues. The CDR3 DNA follows: TGTGCCAGTCGCGGGCAGGGGGTGATGTATGGCTACACCTTC. Translating gives CASRGQGVMYGYTF.

The chain uses TRBV30 and TRBJ1-2; D is perhaps TRBD1 (6 bases). The CDR3 totals 16 residues. The germline gives CDR1 GTSNPN, CDR2 SVGIG (reference sequence). Trimming stripped 3 bases from V and 4 bases from J, with 21 bases between. In DNA, the CDR3 is TGTGCCTGGAGCAACTCCCCAGGGGTTACTACCTATGGCTACACCTTC. Its translation is CAWSNSPGVTTYGYTF.

The rearrangement uses TRBV13 and TRBJ2-1, with D possibly being TRBD1 (6 bases). Trimming removed 6 bases from V and 12 bases from J, with 21 bases in between. CDR3 length equals 14 residues. Per the germline V gene, CDR1 is PRHDT and CDR2 is FYEKMQ (reference sequence). In DNA, the CDR3 is TGTGCCAGCAGTCAGGGGTGGGGTGAGGTGGTGCAGTTCTTC. This gives the protein CASSQGWGEVVQFF.

The rearrangement uses TRBV11-3 and TRBJ2-5, with a weak D call TRBD1 (5 bases). This CDR3 has 13 residues. The V end lost 6 bases, the J end lost 5 bases, and 13 bases lay between the germline ends. Germline CDR1 SGHNT, CDR2 YENEEA. The CDR3 here is CASSQGVGETQYF. CDR3 in DNA: TGTGCCAGCAGTCAAGGGGTTGGGGAGACCCAGTACTTC. The whole variable domain, filled in from reference TRBV11-3 and TRBJ2-5, reads EAGVVQSPRYKIIEKKQPVAFWCNPISGHNTLYWYLQNLGQGPELLIRYENEEAVDDSQLPKDRFSAERLKGVDSTLKIQPAELGDSAVYLCASSQGVGETQYFGPGTRLLVL.

The chain employs TRBV5-1 and TRBJ1-4, with a weak D call TRBD1 (6 bases). Germline-derived CDR1 and CDR2 are SGHRS and YFSETQ. The CDR3 has 14 residues. V lost 4 bases and J lost 2, with 9 bases in between. This CDR3 is CASSTGHTNEKLFF. CDR3 DNA: TGCGCCAGCAGCACGGGACATACTAATGAAAAACTGTTTTTT. The entire variable domain, with the rest obtained from reference TRBV5-1 and TRBJ1-4, is as follows: KAGVTQTPRYLIKTRGQQVTLSCSPISGHRSVSWYQQTPGQGLQFLFEYFSETQRNKGNFPGRFSGRQFSNSRSEMNVSTLELGDSALYLCASSTGHTNEKLFFGSGTQLSVL.

The chain recombines TRBV5-6 with TRBJ2-5, with 9 bases fitting TRBD1. Germline V gives CDR1 SGHDT, CDR2 YYEEEE. There are 16 residues in the CDR3. V lost 1 base and J lost 5; bases outside the gene matches: 9. The CDR3 sequence: CASSLMRGQGRETQYF. CDR3 coding DNA: TGTGCCAGCAGCTTGATGAGAGGACAGGGGAGGGAGACCCAGTACTTC. The variable domain in full, completed from reference TRBV5-6 and TRBJ2-5, reads DAGVTQSPTHLIKTRGQQVTLRCSPKSGHDTVSWYQQALGQGPQFIFQYYEEEERQRGNFPDRFSGHQFPNYSSELNVNALLLGDSALYLCASSLMRGQGRETQYFGPGTRLLVL.

In this sample, this clone turned up a few times. Here the CDR3 DNA reads TGTGCCGGGGGGGCAGGTTTAGATTCACCCCTCCACTTT. It is translated as CAGGAGLDSPLHF. The chain employs TRBV2 and TRBJ1-6, with D possibly being TRBD1 (6 bases). Trimming stripped 11 bases from V and 8 bases from J, with 16 bases between. Germline V lookup: CDR1 SNHLY, CDR2 FYNNEI. The CDR3 runs 13 residues.

Here the CDR3 reads CASSLYSVTQGTQYF. The CDR3 bases are TGTGCCAGCAGTTTATACAGCGTGACTCAGGGGACCCAGTACTTC. The chain joins TRBV27 to TRBJ2-5; possible D gene TRBD1, 5 bases. The CDR3 totals 15 residues. The V and J ends lost 1 base and 7 bases respectively, with 16 bases between them. CDR1 is MNHEY and CDR2 is SMNVEV in the germline V gene (reference sequence).

The CDR3 DNA is TGTGCCAGCACCCGTCTGGGGAACAGGGGTAGGAGCTACACCTTC. It is translated as CASTRLGNRGRSYTF. The V call is TRBV5-4, the J call TRBJ1-2, with 7 bases lining up with TRBD1. The CDR3 length is 15 residues. V gave up 6 bases and J gave up 9 bases; unmatched junction bases: 17. Per germline, CDR1 SGHNT and CDR2 YYREEE (reference sequence).

The V gene is TRBV19, the J gene TRBJ2-1; TRBD2 agrees at 9 bases. The CDR3 covers 15 residues. V shed 4 bases, J shed 9 bases, and the junction held 10 bases outside the gene matches. Germline V CDR1 and CDR2: LNHDA, SQIVND (reference sequence). CDR3 sequence: CASSRAGGRSSEQFF. CDR3 coding DNA: TGTGCCAGTAGTAGGGCGGGGGGGCGGTCCAGTGAGCAGTTCTTC.